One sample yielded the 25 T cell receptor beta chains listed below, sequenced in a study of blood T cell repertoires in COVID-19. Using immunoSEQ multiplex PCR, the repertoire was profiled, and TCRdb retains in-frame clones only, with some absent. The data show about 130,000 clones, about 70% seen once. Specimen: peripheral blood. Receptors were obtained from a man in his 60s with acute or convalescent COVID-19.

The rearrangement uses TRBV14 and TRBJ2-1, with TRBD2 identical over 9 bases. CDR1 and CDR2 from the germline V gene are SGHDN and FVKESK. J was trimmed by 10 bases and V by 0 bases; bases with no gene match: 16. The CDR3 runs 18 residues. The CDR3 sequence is CASSQEPWRSSGRGEQFF. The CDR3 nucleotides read TGTGCCAGCAGCCAAGAGCCTTGGAGGAGTAGCGGGAGAGGAGAGCAGTTCTTC.

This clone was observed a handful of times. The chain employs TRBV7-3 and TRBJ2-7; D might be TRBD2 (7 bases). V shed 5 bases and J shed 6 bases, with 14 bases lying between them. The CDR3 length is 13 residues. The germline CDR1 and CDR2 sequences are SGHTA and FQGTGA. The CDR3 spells CASSPAGGREQYF. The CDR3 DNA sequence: TGTGCCAGCAGCCCAGCCGGGGGGCGCGAGCAGTACTTC. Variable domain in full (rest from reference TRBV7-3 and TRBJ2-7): GAGVSQTPSNKVTEKGKYVELRCDPISGHTALYWYRQSLGQGPEFLIYFQGTGAADDSGLPNDRFFAVRPEGSVSTLKIQRTERGDSAVYLCASSPAGGREQYFGPGTRLTVT.

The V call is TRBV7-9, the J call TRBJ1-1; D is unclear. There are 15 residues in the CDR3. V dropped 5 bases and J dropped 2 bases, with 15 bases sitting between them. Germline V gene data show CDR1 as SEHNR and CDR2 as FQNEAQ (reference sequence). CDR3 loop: CASSDRLGGNTEAFF. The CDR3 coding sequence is TGTGCCAGCAGCGACCGACTGGGAGGAAACACTGAAGCTTTCTTT.

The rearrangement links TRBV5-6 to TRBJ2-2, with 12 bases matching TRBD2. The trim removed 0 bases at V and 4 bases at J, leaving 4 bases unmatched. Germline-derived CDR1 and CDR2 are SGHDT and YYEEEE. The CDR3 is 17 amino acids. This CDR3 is CASSLAASGRATGELFF. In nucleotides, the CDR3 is TGTGCCAGCAGCTTGGCCGCTAGCGGGAGGGCCACCGGGGAGCTGTTTTTT.

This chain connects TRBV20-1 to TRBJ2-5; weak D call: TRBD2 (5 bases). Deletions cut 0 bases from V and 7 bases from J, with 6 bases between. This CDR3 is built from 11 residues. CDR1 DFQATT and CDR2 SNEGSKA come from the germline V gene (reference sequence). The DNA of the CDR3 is TGCAGTGCTAGAGATCGGGGGACCCAGTACTTC. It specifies CSARDRGTQYF.

CDR3 loop: CASSPDRSPYGYTF. CDR3 nucleotide sequence: TGTGCCAGCTCACCCGACAGAAGCCCCTATGGCTACACCTTC. The chain links TRBV18 to TRBJ1-2; a possible D gene is TRBD1 (5 bases). V dropped 3 bases and J dropped 4 bases, with 12 bases sitting between them. The CDR3 consists of 14 residues. Germline V gene sequence: CDR1 KGHSH, CDR2 LQKENI. Full variable domain (outside the CDR3, taken from reference TRBV18 and TRBJ1-2): NAGVMQNPRHLVRRRGQEARLRCSPMKGHSHVYWYRQLPEEGLKFMVYLQKENIIDESGMPKERFSAEFPKEGPSILRIQQVVRGDSAAYFCASSPDRSPYGYTFGSGTRLTVV.

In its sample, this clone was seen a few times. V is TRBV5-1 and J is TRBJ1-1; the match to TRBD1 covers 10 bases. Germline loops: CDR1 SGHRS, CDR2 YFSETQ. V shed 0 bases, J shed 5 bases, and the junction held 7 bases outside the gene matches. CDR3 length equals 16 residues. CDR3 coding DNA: TGCGCCAGCAGCTTGGCGACAGGGGGCGGTGGTACTGAAGCTTTCTTT. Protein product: CASSLATGGGGTEAFF.

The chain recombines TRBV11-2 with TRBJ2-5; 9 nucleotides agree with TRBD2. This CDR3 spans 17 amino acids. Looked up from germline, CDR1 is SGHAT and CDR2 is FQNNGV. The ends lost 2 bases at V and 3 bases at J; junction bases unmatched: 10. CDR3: CASSLIGSTSGKETQYF. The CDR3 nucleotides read TGTGCCAGCAGCTTAATTGGCTCGACTAGCGGAAAAGAGACCCAGTACTTC.

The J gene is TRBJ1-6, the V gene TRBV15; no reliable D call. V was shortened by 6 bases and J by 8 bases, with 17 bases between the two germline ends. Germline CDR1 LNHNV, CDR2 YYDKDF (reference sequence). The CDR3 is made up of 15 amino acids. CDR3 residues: CATRVRRGSDSPLHF. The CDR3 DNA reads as TGTGCCACCAGGGTCCGACGAGGGTCGGATTCACCCCTCCACTTT. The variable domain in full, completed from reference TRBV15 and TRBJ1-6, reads DAMVIQNPRYQVTQFGKPVTLSCSQTLNHNVMYWYQQKSSQAPKLLFHYYDKDFNNEADTPDNFQSRRPNTSFCFLDIRSPGLGDTAMYLCATRVRRGSDSPLHFGNGTRLTVT.

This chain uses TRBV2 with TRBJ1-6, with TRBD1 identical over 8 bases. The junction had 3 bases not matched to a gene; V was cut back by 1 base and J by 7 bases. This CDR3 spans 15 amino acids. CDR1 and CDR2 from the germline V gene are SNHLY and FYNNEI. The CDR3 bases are TGTGCCAGCAGTGAAGACAGGGGGGGAAATTCACCCCTCCACTTT. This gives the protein CASSEDRGGNSPLHF.

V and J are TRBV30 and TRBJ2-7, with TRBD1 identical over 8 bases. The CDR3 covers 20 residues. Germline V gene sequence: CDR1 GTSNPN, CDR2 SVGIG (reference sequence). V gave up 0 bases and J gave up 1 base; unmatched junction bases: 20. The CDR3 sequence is CAWSVNRQGQMRLGSYEQYF. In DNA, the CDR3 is TGTGCCTGGAGTGTAAATCGACAGGGGCAAATGAGGTTAGGGTCCTACGAGCAGTACTTC.

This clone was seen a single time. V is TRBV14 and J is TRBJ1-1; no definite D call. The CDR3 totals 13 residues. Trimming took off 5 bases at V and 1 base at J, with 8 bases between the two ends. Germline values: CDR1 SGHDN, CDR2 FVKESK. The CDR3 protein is CASSEQKNTEAFF. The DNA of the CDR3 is TGTGCCAGCAGCGAACAGAAGAACACTGAAGCTTTCTTT.

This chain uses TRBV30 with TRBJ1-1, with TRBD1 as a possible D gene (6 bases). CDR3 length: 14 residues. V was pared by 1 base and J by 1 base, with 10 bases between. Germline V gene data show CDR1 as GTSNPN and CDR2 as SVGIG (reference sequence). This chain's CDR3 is CAWSEGQPNTEAFF. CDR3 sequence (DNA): TGTGCCTGGAGTGAGGGACAACCGAACACTGAAGCTTTCTTT.

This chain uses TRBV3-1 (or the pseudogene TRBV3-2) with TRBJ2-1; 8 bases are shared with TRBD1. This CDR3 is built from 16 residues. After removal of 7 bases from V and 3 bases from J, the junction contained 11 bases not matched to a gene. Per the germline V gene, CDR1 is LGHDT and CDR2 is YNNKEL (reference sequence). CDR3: CASTPGRDRLYNEQFF. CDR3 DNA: TGTGCCAGCACCCCGGGGCGGGACAGGCTCTACAATGAGCAGTTCTTC.

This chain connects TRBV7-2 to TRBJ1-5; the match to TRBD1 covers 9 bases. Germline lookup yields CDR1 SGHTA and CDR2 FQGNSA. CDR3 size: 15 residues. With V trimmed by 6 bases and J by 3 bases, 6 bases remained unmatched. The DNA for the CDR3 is TGTGCCAGCAGTCCGGGACAGGGTCTCAATCAGCCCCAGCATTTT. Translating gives CASSPGQGLNQPQHF.

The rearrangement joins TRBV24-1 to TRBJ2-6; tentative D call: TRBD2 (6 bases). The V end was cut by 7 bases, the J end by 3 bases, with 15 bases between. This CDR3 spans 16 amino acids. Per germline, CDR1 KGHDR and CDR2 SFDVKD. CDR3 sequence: CATRPGGAGGANVLTF. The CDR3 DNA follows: TGTGCCACCAGACCCGGGGGAGCGGGTGGGGCCAACGTCCTGACTTTC.

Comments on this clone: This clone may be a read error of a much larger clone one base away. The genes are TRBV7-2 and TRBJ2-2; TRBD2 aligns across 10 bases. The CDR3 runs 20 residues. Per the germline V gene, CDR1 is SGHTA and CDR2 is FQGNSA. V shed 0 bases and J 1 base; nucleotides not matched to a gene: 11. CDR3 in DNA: TGTGCCAGCAGCTTAGCGCGGATAGCGGGAGGAGTCGAGAACACCGGGGAGCTGTTTTTT. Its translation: CASSLARIAGGVENTGELFF.

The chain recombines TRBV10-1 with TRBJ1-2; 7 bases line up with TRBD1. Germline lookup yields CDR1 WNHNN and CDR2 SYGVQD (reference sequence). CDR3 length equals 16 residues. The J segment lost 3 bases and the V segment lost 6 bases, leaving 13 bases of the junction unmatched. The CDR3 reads CASSLLRQGRDYGYTF. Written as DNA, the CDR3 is TGCGCCAGCAGCCTTCTTCGACAGGGACGTGACTATGGCTACACCTTC.

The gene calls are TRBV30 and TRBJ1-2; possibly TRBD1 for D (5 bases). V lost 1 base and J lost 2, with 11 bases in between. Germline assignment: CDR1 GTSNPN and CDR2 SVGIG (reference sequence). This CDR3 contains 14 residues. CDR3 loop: CAWSGAGRNYGYTF. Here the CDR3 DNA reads TGTGCCTGGAGTGGGGCGGGACGAAACTATGGCTACACCTTC.

The DNA of the CDR3 is TGTGCCAGCAGTCCCTATTACACTGAAGCTTTCTTT. It yields the protein CASSPYYTEAFF. The chain joins TRBV12-3 or TRBV12-4 to TRBJ1-1, with D unresolved. Between the trimmed V and J ends, which lost 5 bases and 3 bases, there was a span of 7 bases. The CDR3 contains 12 residues.

For the CDR3, the DNA is TGTGCCAGCCATCTTCGACAGGGGACCACTGAAGCTTTCTTT. It translates to CASHLRQGTTEAFF. The rearrangement links TRBV2 to TRBJ1-1; 8 nucleotides align to TRBD1. V dropped 8 bases and J dropped 4; count of bases not matched to a gene: 9. The CDR3 extends over 14 amino acids. Germline loops: CDR1 SNHLY, CDR2 FYNNEI.

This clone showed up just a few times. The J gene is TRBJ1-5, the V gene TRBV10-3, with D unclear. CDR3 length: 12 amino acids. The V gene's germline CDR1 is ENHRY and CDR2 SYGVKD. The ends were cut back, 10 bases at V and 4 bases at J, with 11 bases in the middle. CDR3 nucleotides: TGTGCCACCAGGACGGAGAATCAGCCCCAGCATTTT. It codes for CATRTENQPQHF.

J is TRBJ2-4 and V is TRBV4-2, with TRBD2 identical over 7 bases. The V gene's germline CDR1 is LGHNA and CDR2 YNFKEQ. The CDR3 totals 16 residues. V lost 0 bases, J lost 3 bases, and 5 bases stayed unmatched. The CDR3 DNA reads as TGTGCCAGCAGCCAAGAAGTCGGGGGGTTCAAAAACATTCAGTACTTC. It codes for CASSQEVGGFKNIQYF.

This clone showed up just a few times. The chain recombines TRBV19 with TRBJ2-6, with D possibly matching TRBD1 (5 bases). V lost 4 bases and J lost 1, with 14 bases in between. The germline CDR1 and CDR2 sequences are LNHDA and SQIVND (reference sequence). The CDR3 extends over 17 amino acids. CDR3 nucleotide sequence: TGTGCCAGTAGTAGGGGCAGTTCCGGATCTGGGGCCAACGTCCTGACTTTC. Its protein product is CASSRGSSGSGANVLTF.

The CDR3 nucleotides are TGTGCCAGTAAAGCTGAGAACAGAAATCAGCCCCAGCATTTT. Residues: CASKAENRNQPQHF. The rearrangement joins TRBV19 to TRBJ1-5, with D hard to call. The CDR3 length is 14 residues. Germline assignment: CDR1 LNHDA and CDR2 SQIVND (reference sequence). V lost 7 bases to trimming and J lost 4 bases, with 14 bases between them.